Given below is one T cell receptor (beta chain) in context. The sample belongs to a study of lymphopenia after photon versus proton radiotherapy. The protocol was immunoSEQ multiplex PCR, while the TCRdb copy is restricted to in-frame clones and leaves out a portion. Counted here are about 20,000 clones, roughly 86% occurring once; the ten biggest clones make up 2.9%. This receptor was identified in a woman between 50 and 59 years old with pancreatic cancer. Here the sequenced sample was peripheral blood, taken from a patient treated with photon-based radiotherapy.

CDR3 region: CASSLGPNEQFF. The CDR3 DNA is TGTGCCAGCAGCTTAGGACCTAATGAGCAGTTCTTC. The chain couples TRBV11-2 to TRBJ2-1; D ambiguous. The length of the CDR3 is 12 residues. The germline V gene encodes CDR1 SGHAT and CDR2 FQNNGV. Trimming stripped 1 base from V and 7 bases from J, with 5 bases between. The full variable domain, completed using reference TRBV11-2 and TRBJ2-1, is EAGVAQSPRYKIIEKRQSVAFWCNPISGHATLYWYQQILGQGPKLLIQFQNNGVVDDSQLPKDRFSAERLKGVDSTLKIQPAKLEDSAVYLCASSLGPNEQFFGPGTRLTVL.